What follows are 19 T cell receptor beta chains derived from one specimen sequenced in a study of OX40 agonist ivuxolimab in advanced cancers. TCRdb keeps only in-frame clones here, not all; method: immunoSEQ multiplex PCR. This table holds some 81,000 clones, 80% to 90% found once. This specimen consisted of CD4+ or CD8+ T cells sorted from blood, obtained in a trial of the OX40 agonist ivuxolimab. The source of these receptors is an adult with an advanced solid tumor such as melanoma, head and neck, liver or kidney cancer.

The chain couples TRBV14 to TRBJ2-5, with D possibly matching TRBD2 (6 bases). The J call is uncertain, as TRBJ2-7 better fits the DNA end. This CDR3 is 13 amino acids long. Germline values: CDR1 SGHDN, CDR2 FVKESK. CDR3 residues: CASSREVSYEQYF. As DNA, the CDR3 is TGTGCCAGCAGCCGGGAGGTCTCCTACGAGCAGTACTTC.

This clone was seen once. One end of the junction does not line up with germline, which may come from a read error. The chain has TRBV7-9 and TRBJ1-1; TRBD1 might be the D (6 bases). Germline V gene data show CDR1 as SEHNR and CDR2 as FQNEAQ (reference sequence). This CDR3 is 16 amino acids long. The CDR3 is CASSQGANRVGTEAFF. As DNA, the CDR3 is TGCGCCAGCAGCCAAGGGGCGAACAGGGTGGGTACTGAAGCTTTCTTT.

The sample holds a few counts of this clone. This chain joins TRBV27 and TRBJ2-3; 8 nucleotides match TRBD2. This CDR3 spans 15 amino acids. The V segment lost 5 bases and the J segment 3 bases; nucleotides outside the gene matches: 7. The germline CDR1 and CDR2 sequences are MNHEY and SMNVEV (reference sequence). This CDR3 is CASSVPGLGTDTQYF. The CDR3 nucleotides are TGTGCCAGCAGTGTGCCGGGACTAGGAACAGATACGCAGTATTTT.

V is TRBV6-1 and J is TRBJ2-7; either TRBD1 or TRBD2 may supply D (5 bases each). The ends were cut back, 7 bases at V and 6 bases at J, with 13 bases in the middle. The CDR3 is made up of 12 amino acids. Germline V gene sequence: CDR1 MNHNS, CDR2 SASEGT. CDR3 sequence: CASTRGGAEQYF. In DNA, the CDR3 is TGTGCCAGCACCCGTGGGGGAGCCGAGCAGTACTTC.

The chain uses TRBV5-5 and TRBJ2-3; 7 positions agree with TRBD2. Germline V gene lookup returns CDR1 SGHKS and CDR2 YYEKEE (reference sequence). Unmatched junction bases numbered 8, after V lost 3 bases and J lost 4 bases. The CDR3 spans 15 residues. The CDR3 here is CASSWSSGKADTQYF. As DNA, the CDR3 is TGTGCCAGCAGCTGGTCAAGCGGGAAAGCAGATACGCAGTATTTT.

This clone was seen a handful of times. The gene calls are TRBV27 and TRBJ1-2; TRBD1 might be the D (6 bases). V was clipped by 5 bases and J by 4 bases, with 14 bases between them. The CDR3 runs to 14 residues. The germline V gene encodes CDR1 MNHEY and CDR2 SMNVEV (reference sequence). This chain's CDR3 is CASSLQGYGYGYTF. The CDR3 DNA sequence: TGTGCCAGCAGTCTACAGGGTTACGGCTATGGCTACACCTTC.

The chain combines TRBV19 with TRBJ2-2; 9 nucleotides line up with TRBD2. The CDR3 extends over 16 amino acids. Germline values: CDR1 LNHDA, CDR2 SQIVND (reference sequence). V shed 6 bases, J shed 7 bases, and the junction held 12 bases outside the gene matches. DNA for the CDR3: TGTGCCAGTAGCCAGCGGACTAGCGCATGGCACGGGGAGCTGTTTTTT. It codes for CASSQRTSAWHGELFF.

This clone has just one count. The J gene is TRBJ2-7, the V gene TRBV19, with 7 bases aligning to TRBD2. This CDR3 has 15 residues. V lost 1 base, J lost 4 bases, and 7 bases stayed unmatched. The germline gives CDR1 LNHDA, CDR2 SQIVND (reference sequence). The CDR3 loop is CASSIGASGPYEQYF. Here the CDR3 DNA reads TGTGCCAGTAGTATAGGAGCTAGCGGCCCATACGAGCAGTACTTC.

This clone was counted once. The chain carries TRBV4-1 and TRBJ2-1; D gene uncertain. This CDR3 spans 14 amino acids. V was clipped by 1 base and J by 9 bases, with 13 bases between them. Germline CDR1 and CDR2: MGHRA and YSYEKL. The CDR3 DNA reads as TGCGCCAGCAGCCAAGTGGTTGCAGTTGGTGAGCAGTTCTTC. It specifies CASSQVVAVGEQFF.

The chain recombines TRBV4-3 with TRBJ1-4; the D is unclear. Germline CDR1 reads LGHNA; CDR2 reads YSLEER. V dropped 0 bases and J dropped 12 bases, with 14 bases sitting between them. The CDR3 has 14 amino acids. This chain's CDR3 is CASSQDKVEGELFF. DNA for the CDR3: TGCGCCAGCAGCCAAGATAAAGTAGAGGGAGAACTGTTTTTT.

V usage is TRBV28 and J usage is TRBJ1-5; D uncertain. The CDR3 length is 16 residues. V was cut by 5 bases and J by 3 bases, with 17 bases left in between. Germline loops: CDR1 MDHEN, CDR2 SYDVKM. The CDR3, as DNA: TGTGCCAGCAGTCCAAGAGGTGTCGGGCACAATCAGCCCCAGCATTTT. It specifies CASSPRGVGHNQPQHF. The variable domain in full, completed from reference TRBV28 and TRBJ1-5, reads DVKVTQSSRYLVKRTGEKVFLECVQDMDHENMFWYRQDPGLGLRLIYFSYDVKMKEKGDIPEGYSVSREKKERFSLILESASTNQTSMYLCASSPRGVGHNQPQHFGDGTRLSIL.

The V call is TRBV19, the J call TRBJ2-3; D may be TRBD1 (6 bases). The CDR3 extends over 14 amino acids. The V end lost 8 bases, the J end lost 4 bases, and 16 bases lay between the germline ends. Germline V gene lookup returns CDR1 LNHDA and CDR2 SQIVND (reference sequence). CDR3 in amino acids: CASLATGSADTQYF. CDR3 nucleotides: TGTGCCAGTCTCGCCACAGGGAGCGCAGATACGCAGTATTTT.

The rearrangement joins TRBV5-5 to TRBJ1-4; D remains unclear. Germline loops: CDR1 SGHKS, CDR2 YYEKEE (reference sequence). The CDR3 has 14 residues. With 2 bases removed from V and 8 bases from J, the gap between germline ends came to 13 bases. The CDR3, as DNA: TGTGCCAGCAGCTTCCCCGGGAAGGAGGAAAAACTGTTTTTT. It is translated as CASSFPGKEEKLFF. Full variable domain (missing parts from reference TRBV5-5 and TRBJ1-4): DAGVTQSPTHLIKTRGQQVTLRCSPISGHKSVSWYQQVLGQGPQFIFQYYEKEERGRGNFPDRFSARQFPNYSSELNVNALLLGDSALYLCASSFPGKEEKLFFGSGTQLSVL.

This clone is a singleton in its sample. The gene calls are TRBV6-1 and TRBJ1-1; D gene uncertain. Germline V gene data show CDR1 as MNHNS and CDR2 as SASEGT. The CDR3 is 11 residues long. Trimming stripped 5 bases from V and 3 bases from J, with 4 bases between. In DNA, the CDR3 is TGTGCCAGCAGTCAACACACTGAAGCTTTCTTT. This gives the protein CASSQHTEAFF.

The rearrangement joins TRBV10-1 to TRBJ2-1, with TRBD2 identical over 8 bases. This CDR3 is 16 amino acids long. Germline V gene lookup returns CDR1 WNHNN and CDR2 SYGVQD (reference sequence). Losses at the gene ends were 5 bases for V and 5 bases for J; bases not matched to a gene: 11. The DNA for the CDR3 is TGCGCCAGCAGTATAACGGGAGGGCCCTCGGACAATGAGCAGTTCTTC. Translated: CASSITGGPSDNEQFF.

The V call is TRBV7-2, the J call TRBJ2-2; the match to TRBD2 covers 8 bases. This CDR3 contains 16 residues. The germline V gene encodes CDR1 SGHTA and CDR2 FQGNSA. V dropped 4 bases and J dropped 0; count of bases not matched to a gene: 4. This chain's CDR3 is CASSSIAGSNTGELFF. For the CDR3, the DNA is TGTGCCAGCAGCTCCATAGCGGGATCGAACACCGGGGAGCTGTTTTTT.

This rearrangement joins TRBV5-5 to TRBJ2-2, with D possibly called TRBD1 or TRBD2 (5 bases each). This CDR3 is built from 14 residues. V dropped 4 bases and J dropped 3 bases, with 10 bases sitting between them. The germline V gene encodes CDR1 SGHKS and CDR2 YYEKEE (reference sequence). The CDR3 DNA reads TGTGCCAGCAGCGGGGGAGCGGACACCGGGGAGCTGTTTTTT. Amino acid sequence: CASSGGADTGELFF.

This chain joins TRBV11-2 and TRBJ2-3; weak D call: TRBD2 (5 bases). This CDR3 region has 14 residues. The germline V and J ends were trimmed by 1 base and 2 bases, with 7 bases remaining between them. Per germline, CDR1 SGHAT and CDR2 FQNNGV. The CDR3 sequence is CASSLAGITDTQYF. In DNA, the CDR3 is TGTGCCAGCAGCTTAGCGGGGATCACAGATACGCAGTATTTT.

The chain joins TRBV5-5 to TRBJ1-5; D is possibly TRBD1 (6 bases). Trimming removed 0 bases at V and 5 bases at J, with 12 bases between. The CDR3 consists of 15 residues. From germline, CDR1 is SGHKS and CDR2 YYEKEE (reference sequence). CDR3 DNA: TGTGCCAGCAGCTTGGACGGCAGGGGAGATCAGCCCCAGCATTTT. Protein sequence: CASSLDGRGDQPQHF.